This T cell receptor (beta chain) was found in a study of CD8 T cells in ankylosing spondylitis. Study results and caveats: Disease-linked clones bore a CD8+ phenotype and were relatively rare in peripheral blood. Matched ankylosing spondylitis synovial fluid reportedly contained a significantly enriched population of disease-linked clones. In synovial fluid and blood from reactive arthritis, some motif variants were previously reported. Ankylosing spondylitis blood appeared to carry a characteristic TCR beta motif of several highly homologous variants.

TCRdb reanalysed the 5' RACE reads using MiXCR and keeps one entry per CDR3 protein. The data contain about 800,000 distinct CDR3 sequences, over 9.5% of them singletons. Germline CDR1 and CDR2: MDHEN and SYDVKM. This CDR3 is built from 12 residues. There are a few counts of this clonotype. Its antigen is unknown. This receptor was obtained from a male donor with ankylosing spondylitis. Sequencing used blood, either unsorted or a sorted T cell fraction (not recorded which). V gene TRBV28 combines with J gene TRBJ1-2; no clear D gene. CDR3 residues: CALSRTSYGYTF. CDR3 bases: TGTGCTTTGTCCCGGACCAGCTATGGCTACACCTTC.